The 3 T cell receptor beta chains reported below all come from one sample, sequenced in a study of blood T cell repertoires in COVID-19. Generated by immunoSEQ multiplex PCR, the TCRdb table keeps only in-frame clones and is missing some. The sample lists around 300,000 clones, around 90% occurring once. Sequenced input: PBMCs or T cells enriched from blood (not recorded which). Receptors originate from a woman aged 55 to 70 in a cohort exposed to, infected with or recovered from COVID-19 (not recorded which).

The CDR3: CASSPGNRVLSEQFF. The CDR3 coding sequence is TGTGCCAGCAGCCCGGGGAACAGGGTTTTATCTGAGCAGTTCTTC. The chain uses TRBV7-6 and TRBJ2-1; D possibly corresponds to TRBD1 (6 bases). V was pared by 5 bases and J by 9 bases, with 20 bases between. Germline V lookup: CDR1 SGHVS, CDR2 FNYEAQ. The length of the CDR3 is 15 residues.

This chain uses TRBV30 with TRBJ1-6, with D possibly matching TRBD1 (5 bases). The CDR3 covers 16 residues. The V gene lost 3 bases and the J gene lost 10 bases, with 22 bases spanning the gap. Germline values: CDR1 GTSNPN, CDR2 SVGIG (reference sequence). CDR3 in DNA: TGTGCCTGGAGCGCCCCCCGACCCGGGGGGGGGTCACCCCTCCACTTT. Its translation is CAWSAPRPGGGSPLHF.

The CDR3 here is CASSTTSGLSYEQYF. CDR3 nucleotides: TGTGCCAGTAGTACCACTAGCGGCCTCTCCTACGAGCAGTACTTC. The gene calls are TRBV19 and TRBJ2-7; 8 nucleotides agree with TRBD2. Looked up from germline, CDR1 is LNHDA and CDR2 is SQIVND (reference sequence). V lost 4 bases to trimming and J lost 0 bases; unmatched junction nucleotides: 5. This CDR3 region has 15 residues.